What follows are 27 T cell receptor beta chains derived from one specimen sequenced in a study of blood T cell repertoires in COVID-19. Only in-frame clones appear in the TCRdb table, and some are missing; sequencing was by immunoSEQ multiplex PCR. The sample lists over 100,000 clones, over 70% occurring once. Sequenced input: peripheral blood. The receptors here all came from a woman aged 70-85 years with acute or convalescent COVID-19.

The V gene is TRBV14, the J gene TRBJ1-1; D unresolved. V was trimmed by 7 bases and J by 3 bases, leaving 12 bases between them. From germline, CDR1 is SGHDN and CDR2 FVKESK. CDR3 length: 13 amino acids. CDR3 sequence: CASTFGRDTEAFF. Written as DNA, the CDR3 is TGTGCCAGCACCTTCGGCCGGGACACTGAAGCTTTCTTT.

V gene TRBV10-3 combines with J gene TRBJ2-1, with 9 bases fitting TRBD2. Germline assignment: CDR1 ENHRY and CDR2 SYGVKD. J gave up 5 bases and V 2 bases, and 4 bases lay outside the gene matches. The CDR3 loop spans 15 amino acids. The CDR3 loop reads CAISEGSGGNNEQFF. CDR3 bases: TGTGCCATCAGTGAGGGCAGCGGGGGGAACAATGAGCAGTTCTTC.

The CDR3 sequence is CATSPGQPTGGYTF. DNA for the CDR3: TGTGCCACCAGCCCGGGACAACCTACTGGTGGCTACACCTTC. The rearrangement joins TRBV24-1 to TRBJ1-2; maybe TRBD1 (6 bases). Germline V gene sequence: CDR1 KGHDR, CDR2 SFDVKD. CDR3 size: 14 residues. V was shortened by 7 bases and J by 7 bases, with 18 bases between the two germline ends.

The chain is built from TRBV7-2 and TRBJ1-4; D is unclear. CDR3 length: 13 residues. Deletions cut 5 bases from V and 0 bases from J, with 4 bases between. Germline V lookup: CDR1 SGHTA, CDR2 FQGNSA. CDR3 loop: CASSTATNEKLFF. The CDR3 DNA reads TGTGCCAGCAGCACAGCAACTAATGAAAAACTGTTTTTT.

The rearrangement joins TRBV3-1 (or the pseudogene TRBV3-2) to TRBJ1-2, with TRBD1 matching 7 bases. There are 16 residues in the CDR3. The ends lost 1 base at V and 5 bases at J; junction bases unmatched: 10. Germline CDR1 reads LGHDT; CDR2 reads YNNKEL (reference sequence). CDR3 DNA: TGTGCCAGCAGCCAAGGGTGGCAGGGGGATAGGTATGGCTACACCTTC. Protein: CASSQGWQGDRYGYTF.

The CDR3 region is CSASPTSGAEGYNEQFF. Written as DNA, the CDR3 is TGCAGTGCTAGTCCCACCAGCGGGGCCGAGGGATACAATGAGCAGTTCTTC. The V call is TRBV20-1, the J call TRBJ2-1; 7 bases align to TRBD2. The CDR3 consists of 17 residues. Germline assignment: CDR1 DFQATT and CDR2 SNEGSKA (reference sequence). The trim removed 3 bases at V and 4 bases at J, leaving 15 bases unmatched.

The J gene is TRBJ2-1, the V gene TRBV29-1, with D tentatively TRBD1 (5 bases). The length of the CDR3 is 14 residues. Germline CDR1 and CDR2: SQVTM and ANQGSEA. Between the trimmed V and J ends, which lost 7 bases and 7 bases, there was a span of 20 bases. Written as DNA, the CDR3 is TGCAGCGGCGAAAGGGGAAGTGGCTGGAATGAGCAGTTCTTC. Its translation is CSGERGSGWNEQFF.

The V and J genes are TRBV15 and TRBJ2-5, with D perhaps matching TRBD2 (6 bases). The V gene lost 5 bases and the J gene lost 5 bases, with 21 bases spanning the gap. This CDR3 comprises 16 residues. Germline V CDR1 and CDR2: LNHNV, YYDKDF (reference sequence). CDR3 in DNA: TGTGCCACCAGCGGAGGGCGCGGGACTCCGTGGGAGACCCAGTACTTC. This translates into CATSGGRGTPWETQYF. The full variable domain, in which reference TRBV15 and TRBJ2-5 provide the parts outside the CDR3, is DAMVIQNPRYQVTQFGKPVTLSCSQTLNHNVMYWYQQKSSQAPKLLFHYYDKDFNNEADTPDNFQSRRPNTSFCFLDIRSPGLGDTAMYLCATSGGRGTPWETQYFGPGTRLLVL.

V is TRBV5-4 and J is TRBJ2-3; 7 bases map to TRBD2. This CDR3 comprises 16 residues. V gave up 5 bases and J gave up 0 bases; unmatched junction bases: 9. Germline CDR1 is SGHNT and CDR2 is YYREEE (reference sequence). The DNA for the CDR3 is TGTGCCAGCAGGGAGGGTCTAGCGGATAGCACAGATACGCAGTATTTT. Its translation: CASREGLADSTDTQYF.

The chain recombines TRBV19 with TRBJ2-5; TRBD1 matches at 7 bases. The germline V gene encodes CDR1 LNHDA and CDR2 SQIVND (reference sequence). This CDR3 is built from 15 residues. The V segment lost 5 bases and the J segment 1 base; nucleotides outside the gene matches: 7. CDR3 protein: CASSVPRTGQETQYF. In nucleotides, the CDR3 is TGTGCCAGTAGTGTACCACGGACAGGCCAAGAGACCCAGTACTTC. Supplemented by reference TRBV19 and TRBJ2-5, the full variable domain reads DGGITQSPKYLFRKEGQNVTLSCEQNLNHDAMYWYRQDPGQGLRLIYYSQIVNDFQKGDIAEGYSVSREKKESFPLTVTSAQKNPTAFYLCASSVPRTGQETQYFGPGTRLLVL.

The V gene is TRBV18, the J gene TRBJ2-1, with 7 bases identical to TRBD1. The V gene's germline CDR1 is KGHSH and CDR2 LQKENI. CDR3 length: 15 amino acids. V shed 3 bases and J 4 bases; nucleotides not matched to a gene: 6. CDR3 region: CASSPRVGQYNEQFF. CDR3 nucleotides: TGTGCCAGCTCACCGAGAGTGGGACAGTACAATGAGCAGTTCTTC.

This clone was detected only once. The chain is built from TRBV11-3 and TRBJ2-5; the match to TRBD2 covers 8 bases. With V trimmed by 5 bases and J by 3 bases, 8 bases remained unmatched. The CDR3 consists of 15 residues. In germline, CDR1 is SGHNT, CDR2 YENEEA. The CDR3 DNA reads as TGTGCCAGCAGCCTGGGACTAGGGATCGAAGAGACCCAGTACTTC. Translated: CASSLGLGIEETQYF.

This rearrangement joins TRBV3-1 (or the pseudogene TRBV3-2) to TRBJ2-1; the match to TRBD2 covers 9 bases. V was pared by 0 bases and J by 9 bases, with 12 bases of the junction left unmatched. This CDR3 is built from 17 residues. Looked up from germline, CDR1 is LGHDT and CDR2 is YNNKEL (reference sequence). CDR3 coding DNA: TGTGCCAGCAGCCAAGACCGTGCGGGAGGGCCTATAATTGAGCAGTTCTTC. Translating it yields CASSQDRAGGPIIEQFF.

CDR3: CASSYSMDRKAFF. The CDR3 DNA reads as TGTGCCAGCAGTTACTCCATGGACAGGAAAGCTTTCTTT. The chain links TRBV6-5 to TRBJ1-1, with TRBD1 matching over 7 bases. V lost 0 bases, J lost 9 bases, and 4 bases stayed unmatched. Germline lookup yields CDR1 MNHEY and CDR2 SVGAGI. CDR3 length: 13 amino acids.

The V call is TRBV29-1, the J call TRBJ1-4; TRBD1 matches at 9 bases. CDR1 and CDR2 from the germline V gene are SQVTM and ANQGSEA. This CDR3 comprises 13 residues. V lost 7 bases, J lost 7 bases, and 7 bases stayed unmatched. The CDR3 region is CSGAGTGSEKLFF. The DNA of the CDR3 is TGCAGCGGAGCCGGGACAGGGAGTGAAAAACTGTTTTTT.

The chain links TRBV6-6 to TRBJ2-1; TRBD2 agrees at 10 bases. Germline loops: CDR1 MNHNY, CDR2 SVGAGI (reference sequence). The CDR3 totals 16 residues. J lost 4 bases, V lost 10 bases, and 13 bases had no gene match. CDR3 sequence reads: CATLRLAGVVYNEQFF. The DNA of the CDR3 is TGTGCCACCTTGCGGCTAGCGGGAGTAGTATACAATGAGCAGTTCTTC.

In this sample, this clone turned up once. CDR3 in amino acids: CASSVGFSGTNEQFF. The CDR3 DNA is TGTGCCAGCAGCGTAGGGTTTAGCGGGACCAATGAGCAGTTCTTC. The rearrangement joins TRBV9 to TRBJ2-1; 8 nucleotides align to TRBD2. CDR3 size: 15 residues. The V gene's germline CDR1 is SGDLS and CDR2 YYNGEE. J gave up 6 bases and V 0 bases, and 5 bases lay outside the gene matches.

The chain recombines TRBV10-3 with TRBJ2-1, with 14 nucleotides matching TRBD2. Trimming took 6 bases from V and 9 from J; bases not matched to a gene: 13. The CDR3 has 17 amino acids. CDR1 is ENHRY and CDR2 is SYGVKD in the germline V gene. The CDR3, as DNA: TGTGCCATCAGCGACCTTCCGGGACTAGCGGGAGTAAGTGAGCAGTTCTTC. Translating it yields CAISDLPGLAGVSEQFF.

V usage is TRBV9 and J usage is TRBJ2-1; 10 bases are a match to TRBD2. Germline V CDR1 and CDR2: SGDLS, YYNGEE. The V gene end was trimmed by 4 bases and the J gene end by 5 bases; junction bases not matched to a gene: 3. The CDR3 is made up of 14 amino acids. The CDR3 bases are TGTGCCAGCAGCTTTAGCGGGGGGCACAATGAGCAGTTCTTC. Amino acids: CASSFSGGHNEQFF.

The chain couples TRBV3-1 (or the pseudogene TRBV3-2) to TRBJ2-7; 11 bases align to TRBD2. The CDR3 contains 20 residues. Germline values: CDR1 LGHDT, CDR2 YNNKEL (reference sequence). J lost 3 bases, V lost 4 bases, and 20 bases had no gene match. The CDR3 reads CASSPGTSGRLMARFYEQYF. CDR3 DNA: TGTGCCAGCAGCCCCGGGACTAGCGGAAGGTTAATGGCGCGTTTCTACGAGCAGTACTTC.

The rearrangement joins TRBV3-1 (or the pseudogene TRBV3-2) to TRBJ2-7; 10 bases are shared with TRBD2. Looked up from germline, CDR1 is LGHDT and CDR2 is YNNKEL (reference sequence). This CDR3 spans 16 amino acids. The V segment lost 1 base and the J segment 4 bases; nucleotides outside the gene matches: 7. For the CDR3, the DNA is TGTGCCAGCAGCCAAGGACAAGCGGGAGGGGGGTACGAGCAGTACTTC. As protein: CASSQGQAGGGYEQYF.

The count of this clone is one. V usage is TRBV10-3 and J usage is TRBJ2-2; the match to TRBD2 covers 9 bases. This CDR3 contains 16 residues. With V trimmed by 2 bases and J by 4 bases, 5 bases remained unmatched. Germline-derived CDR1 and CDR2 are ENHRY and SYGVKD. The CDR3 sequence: CAISERSGSGTGELFF. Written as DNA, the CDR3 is TGTGCCATCAGTGAGCGTAGCGGGAGCGGCACCGGGGAGCTGTTTTTT.

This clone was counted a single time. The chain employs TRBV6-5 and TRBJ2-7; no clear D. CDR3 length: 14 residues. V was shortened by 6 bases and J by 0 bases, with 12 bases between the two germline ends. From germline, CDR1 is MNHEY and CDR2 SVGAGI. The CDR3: CASRHTGSSYEQYF. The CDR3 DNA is TGTGCCAGCAGACATACCGGGTCCTCCTACGAGCAGTACTTC.

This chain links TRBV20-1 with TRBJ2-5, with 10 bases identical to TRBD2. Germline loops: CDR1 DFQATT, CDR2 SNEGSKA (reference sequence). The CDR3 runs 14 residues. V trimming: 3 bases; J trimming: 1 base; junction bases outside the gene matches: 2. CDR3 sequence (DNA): TGCAGTGCTAGTGTAGCGGGGGGCCAAGAGACCCAGTACTTC. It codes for CSASVAGGQETQYF.

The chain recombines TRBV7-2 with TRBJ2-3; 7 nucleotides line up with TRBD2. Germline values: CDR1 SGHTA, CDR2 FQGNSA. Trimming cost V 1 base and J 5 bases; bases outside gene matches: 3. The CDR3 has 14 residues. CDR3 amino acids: CASSLGLAGDTQYF. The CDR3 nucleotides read TGTGCCAGCAGCTTAGGACTAGCTGGAGATACGCAGTATTTT.

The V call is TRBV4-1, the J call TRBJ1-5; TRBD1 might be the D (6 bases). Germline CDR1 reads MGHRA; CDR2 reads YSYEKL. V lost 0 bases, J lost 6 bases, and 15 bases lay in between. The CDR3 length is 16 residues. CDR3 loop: CASSQEGTGRGQPQHF. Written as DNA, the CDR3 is TGCGCCAGCAGCCAAGAAGGCACAGGGCGAGGTCAGCCCCAGCATTTT.

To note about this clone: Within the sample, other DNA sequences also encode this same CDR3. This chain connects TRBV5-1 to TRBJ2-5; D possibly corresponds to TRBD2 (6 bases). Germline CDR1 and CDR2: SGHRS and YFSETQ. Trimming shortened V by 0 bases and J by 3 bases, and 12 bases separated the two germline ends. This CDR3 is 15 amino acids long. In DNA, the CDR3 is TGCGCCAGCAGCTTGGCCGGGACTGAAAAAGAGACCCAGTACTTC. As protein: CASSLAGTEKETQYF.